Below, one T cell receptor (beta chain) is given with its context. The antigen is undetermined. Using a J-beta primer mix together with a sample-barcoded 5' primer, a second PCR was run for 7 to 11 cycles. Each cDNA molecule, via a template-switch adaptor with 12 random nucleotides, was tagged. One entry per CDR3 protein results from TCRdb running MiXCR on the 5' RACE reads. This table holds roughly 700,000 distinct CDR3 sequences, around 45% found once. This specimen belongs to a study of blood T cells in healthy people across ages. Each sample yielded at least 6 micrograms of PBMC total RNA. Points from the study as a whole: The percentage of naive T cells correlated strongly with TCR beta diversity.

Trimming removed 2 bases at V and 3 bases at J, with 11 bases between. The CDR3 consists of 14 residues. Germline V gene sequence: CDR1 DFQATT, CDR2 SNEGSKA (reference sequence). Sequencing was carried out using blood. The genes are TRBV20-1 and TRBJ2-1; D is possibly TRBD2 (5 bases). This clonotype was sampled from an older woman in good health. CDR3 region: CSARLTGYYNEQFF. The CDR3 DNA reads TGCAGTGCTAGACTAACGGGGTACTACAATGAGCAGTTCTTC.